Shown below are 31 T cell receptor beta chains from a single sample sequenced in a study of shared clonotypes between healthy human individuals. This table comes from immunoSEQ multiplex PCR, and its TCRdb copy is limited to in-frame clones, with some not included. The sample contains approximately 2.3 million clones, 90% to 95% of which appear only once. The sample taken for sequencing was naive CD4+ T cells from PBMCs. Subset denoted: CD45RA+ positively selected. The origin of the receptors is a man aged 18-30 years in good health. Some clones in this sample may be carry-over from other donors' samples.

This clone has just one count. V gene TRBV28 combines with J gene TRBJ1-6, with D possibly being TRBD1 (5 bases). Germline values: CDR1 MDHEN, CDR2 SYDVKM. The CDR3 covers 14 residues. Trimming removed 6 bases at V and 14 bases at J, with 20 bases between. CDR3 sequence reads: CASSPGGTGRTLHF. DNA of the CDR3: TGTGCCAGCAGCCCAGGAGGGACGGGCCGTACCCTCCACTTT.

On this clone: Other nucleotide sequences in the sample specify the same CDR3. The V and J genes are TRBV15 and TRBJ2-1; either TRBD1 or TRBD2 may supply D (5 bases each). The CDR3 loop spans 15 amino acids. From germline, CDR1 is LNHNV and CDR2 YYDKDF (reference sequence). Trimming stripped 1 base from V and 5 bases from J, with 12 bases between. CDR3 in amino acids: CATSRGGLGDNEQFF. Written as DNA, the CDR3 is TGTGCCACCAGCAGAGGCGGTCTGGGGGACAATGAGCAGTTCTTC.

Points on this clone: Other DNA sequences in this sample translate to the same CDR3. The chain links TRBV9 to TRBJ2-3; the match to TRBD2 covers 8 bases. CDR3 length: 16 amino acids. Losses at the gene ends were 0 bases for V and 2 bases for J; bases not matched to a gene: 5. CDR1 is SGDLS, CDR2 YYNGEE, per germline. The CDR3 protein is CASSVGTSGPTDTQYF. The CDR3 coding sequence is TGTGCCAGCAGCGTAGGTACTAGCGGTCCCACAGATACGCAGTATTTT.

The CDR3 DNA reads TGTGCCAGCAGCCTCACGGGACAGGGATTCCGGGGGCTGTTTTTT. Translated: CASSLTGQGFRGLFF. The V call is TRBV5-6, the J call TRBJ1-4; 9 bases are shared with TRBD1. The V gene end was trimmed by 4 bases and the J gene end by 14 bases; junction bases not matched to a gene: 15. This CDR3 comprises 15 residues. Germline V gene sequence: CDR1 SGHDT, CDR2 YYEEEE.

This clone has a single count. The chain carries TRBV5-5 and TRBJ2-1; D gene unclear. Germline-derived CDR1 and CDR2 are SGHKS and YYEKEE (reference sequence). CDR3 size: 16 residues. The ends were cut back, 0 bases at V and 2 bases at J, with 12 bases in the middle. For the CDR3, the DNA is TGTGCCAGCAGCTTGGCCCGTTGGGGAACCTACAATGAGCAGTTCTTC. Its protein is CASSLARWGTYNEQFF.

J is TRBJ2-5 and V is TRBV5-1, with 8 bases matching TRBD1. The CDR3 contains 15 residues. Per germline, CDR1 SGHRS and CDR2 YFSETQ. The V and J ends lost 2 bases and 4 bases, in that order; junction bases with no gene match: 7. The CDR3 spells CASSFTGGIIETQYF. As DNA, the CDR3 is TGCGCCAGCAGCTTTACAGGGGGAATTATAGAGACCCAGTACTTC.

The V call is TRBV7-2, the J call TRBJ1-1; D not certain. The CDR3 has 15 amino acids. The ends were cut back, 1 base at V and 0 bases at J, with 9 bases in the middle. Germline V gives CDR1 SGHTA, CDR2 FQGNSA. The CDR3 region has the DNA TGTGCCAGCAGCTTAGTGGCCCTCCTGAACACTGAAGCTTTCTTT. Amino acid sequence: CASSLVALLNTEAFF.

J is TRBJ2-5 and V is TRBV5-1; D unresolved. The CDR3 length is 13 residues. Per the germline V gene, CDR1 is SGHRS and CDR2 is YFSETQ. Trimming pared 4 bases from V and 4 bases from J, leaving 11 bases between. The CDR3 bases are TGCGCCAGCAGCGCCAGACGTGGAGAGACCCAGTACTTC. Amino acids: CASSARRGETQYF.

As concerns this clone: Because the CDR3 is missing its conserved closing phenylalanine or tryptophan, this is likely a read error. The DNA is left out, because the CDR3 cannot be placed on it with certainty; the CDR3 is given as TCRdb lists it. CDR3 sequence: CASQSAIR. V and J are TRBV23-1 and TRBJ1-1; TRBD1 reflects the table's D call only, with no check against the DNA. TRBV23-1 is an open reading frame whose function is uncertain. The CDR3 adds up to 8 amino acids, both ends counted.

This chain uses TRBV28 with TRBJ2-7; 9 bases match TRBD1. V trimming: 2 bases; J trimming: 2 bases; junction bases outside the gene matches: 10. In germline, CDR1 is MDHEN, CDR2 SYDVKM. The CDR3 contains 17 residues. Here the CDR3 DNA reads TGTGCCAGCAGTTTAATTCCCGGGACAGGGCAGGCCTACGAGCAGTACTTC. It codes for CASSLIPGTGQAYEQYF.

This chain joins TRBV7-8 and TRBJ1-2; 7 bases fit TRBD1. Germline CDR1 and CDR2: SGHVS and FQNEAQ. The CDR3 contains 14 residues. Trimming cost V 5 bases and J 5 bases; bases outside gene matches: 8. The CDR3 protein is CASSPGTASYGYTF. For the CDR3, the DNA is TGTGCCAGCAGCCCTGGGACAGCCTCATATGGCTACACCTTC.

The rearrangement links TRBV27 to TRBJ2-2; possible D gene TRBD2, 6 bases. This CDR3 contains 14 residues. Germline loops: CDR1 MNHEY, CDR2 SMNVEV (reference sequence). V gave up 11 bases and J gave up 4 bases, with 17 bases separating them. This CDR3 reads CASRDSWLTGELFF. CDR3 DNA: TGTGCCTCCCGGGACTCCTGGCTCACCGGGGAGCTGTTTTTT.

The V call is TRBV7-3, the J call TRBJ2-6; no firm D call. V lost 3 bases, J lost 0 bases, and 9 bases lay in between. This CDR3 spans 16 amino acids. CDR1 and CDR2 from the germline V gene are SGHTA and FQGTGA. The CDR3 DNA is TGTGCCAGCAGCTTGAGCTGGATCTCTGGGGCCAACGTCCTGACTTTC. Encoded protein: CASSLSWISGANVLTF.

J is TRBJ1-3 and V is TRBV9; maybe TRBD1 (5 bases). Trimming left V 4 bases short and J 0 bases short, with 11 bases between. The length of the CDR3 is 15 residues. Germline CDR1 and CDR2: SGDLS and YYNGEE. The CDR3 loop reads CASSPVGGSGNTIYF. The CDR3, as DNA: TGTGCCAGCAGCCCGGTGGGGGGCTCTGGAAACACCATATATTTT.

The V call is TRBV19, the J call TRBJ2-2, with 9 positions matching TRBD1. Germline V lookup: CDR1 LNHDA, CDR2 SQIVND (reference sequence). The CDR3 covers 17 residues. Germline trimming cut 5 bases from V and 5 bases from J; bases unmatched to any gene: 12. The CDR3 region has the DNA TGTGCCAGTAGTCTGCTCCTGGGACAGGGTGGGACCGGGGAGCTGTTTTTT. This codes for CASSLLLGQGGTGELFF.

The chain combines TRBV6-4 with TRBJ2-3; 7 bases match TRBD2. This CDR3 is 16 amino acids long. Germline lookup yields CDR1 MRHNA and CDR2 SNTAGT. J was trimmed by 1 base and V by 6 bases; bases with no gene match: 10. The CDR3 region is CASSQGPSGRTDTQYF. For the CDR3, the DNA is TGTGCCAGCAGCCAGGGTCCTAGCGGTCGCACAGATACGCAGTATTTT.

Only one count was recorded for this clone. The J gene is TRBJ1-2, the V gene TRBV30; D gene unclear. This CDR3 contains 13 residues. Trimming removed 2 bases from V and 0 bases from J, with 7 bases in between. From germline, CDR1 is GTSNPN and CDR2 SVGIG (reference sequence). The chain's CDR3 is CAWSKLPNYGYTF. The CDR3 nucleotides are TGTGCCTGGAGTAAGCTTCCTAACTATGGCTACACCTTC.

A word on this clone: Distinct nucleotide sequences in the sample also encode this CDR3. The rearrangement joins TRBV5-1 to TRBJ2-3; possibly TRBD1 for D (6 bases). From germline, CDR1 is SGHRS and CDR2 YFSETQ. This CDR3 comprises 14 residues. The V end lost 0 bases, the J end lost 3 bases, and 8 bases lay between the germline ends. Written as DNA, the CDR3 is TGCGCCAGCAGCTTGGGACAGGCTACAGATACGCAGTATTTT. Residues: CASSLGQATDTQYF.

V usage is TRBV5-1 and J usage is TRBJ2-1, with D uncertain. CDR1 and CDR2 (germline): SGHRS, YFSETQ. V was cut by 4 bases and J by 5 bases, with 16 bases left in between. The CDR3 sequence is 15 residues long. The DNA of the CDR3 is TGCGCCAGCAGCAAGCTACCGACAACAAACAATGAGCAGTTCTTC. Amino acid sequence: CASSKLPTTNNEQFF.

This chain uses TRBV7-8 with TRBJ2-7, with D possibly matching TRBD1 (5 bases). V was clipped by 1 base and J by 4 bases, with 17 bases between them. Germline assignment: CDR1 SGHVS and CDR2 FQNEAQ. The CDR3 consists of 16 residues. CDR3 protein: CASSLVGVGRLYEQYF. In DNA form, the CDR3 reads TGTGCCAGCAGCTTAGTTGGTGTGGGGCGCTTGTACGAGCAGTACTTC. Drawing the rest from reference TRBV7-8 and TRBJ2-7, the complete variable domain is GAGVSQSPRYKVAKRGQDVALRCDPISGHVSLFWYQQALGQGPEFLTYFQNEAQLDKSGLPSDRFFAERPEGSVSTLKIQRTQQEDSAVYLCASSLVGVGRLYEQYFGPGTRLTVT.

This chain connects TRBV14 to TRBJ2-1; the D gene is possibly TRBD1 (6 bases). Per the germline V gene, CDR1 is SGHDN and CDR2 is FVKESK. This CDR3 region has 14 residues. With 4 bases removed from V and 8 bases from J, the gap between germline ends came to 15 bases. The CDR3 DNA is TGTGCCAGCAGCCCCCGGACAGTGAGGGATGAGCAGTTCTTC. This encodes CASSPRTVRDEQFF. The full variable domain, in which reference TRBV14 and TRBJ2-1 provide the parts outside the CDR3, is EAGVTQFPSHSVIEKGQTVTLRCDPISGHDNLYWYRRVMGKEIKFLLHFVKESKQDESGMPNNRFLAERTGGTYSTLKVQPAELEDSGVYFCASSPRTVRDEQFFGPGTRLTVL.

The gene calls are TRBV5-1 and TRBJ2-1; D is possibly TRBD1 (5 bases). With 5 bases removed from V and 7 bases from J, the gap between germline ends came to 16 bases. Germline V gene lookup returns CDR1 SGHRS and CDR2 YFSETQ. The CDR3 contains 14 residues. Here the CDR3 DNA reads TGCGCCAGCAGATCGTTCGTACAGGCGAATGAGCAGTTCTTC. Residues: CASRSFVQANEQFF.

The chain couples TRBV6-5 to TRBJ2-1; 9 nucleotides agree with TRBD1. CDR1 and CDR2 from the germline V gene are MNHEY and SVGAGI. Trimming at V came to 7 bases and at J to 6 bases, leaving 10 bases not matched to a gene. There are 15 residues in the CDR3. The CDR3 sequence: CASKFSGTGTNEQFF. The CDR3 DNA reads as TGTGCCAGCAAGTTCTCCGGGACAGGGACCAATGAGCAGTTCTTC.

J is TRBJ1-4 and V is TRBV23-1, with no clear D. TRBV23-1 is flagged as an ORF with uncertain function. V shed 1 base and J shed 0 bases, with 3 bases lying between them. CDR3 length equals 14 residues. The CDR3 DNA follows: TGCGCCAGCAGTCAATTTTCAACTAATGAAAAACTGTTTTTT. It encodes CASSQFSTNEKLFF.

This clone was seen once. V usage is TRBV27 and J usage is TRBJ2-5, with TRBD2 identical over 7 bases. The CDR3 consists of 15 residues. J lost 5 bases, V lost 6 bases, and 12 bases had no gene match. Germline CDR1 is MNHEY and CDR2 is SMNVEV (reference sequence). CDR3 in amino acids: CASSKVGGPDETQYF. DNA of the CDR3: TGTGCCAGCAGCAAGGTGGGAGGGCCGGATGAGACCCAGTACTTC.

The gene calls are TRBV5-1 and TRBJ2-3; a weak D match, TRBD1 (6 bases). The CDR3 length is 14 residues. Germline loops: CDR1 SGHRS, CDR2 YFSETQ. Trimming shortened V by 0 bases and J by 4 bases, and 9 bases separated the two germline ends. CDR3 protein: CASSLDRAPDTQYF. DNA of the CDR3: TGCGCCAGCAGCTTGGACAGGGCCCCAGATACGCAGTATTTT.

The rearrangement joins TRBV4-3 to TRBJ2-3, with 8 bases fitting TRBD2. CDR3 length: 18 residues. V lost 1 base and J lost 0; bases outside the gene matches: 9. Germline CDR1 LGHNA, CDR2 YSLEER. The CDR3 bases are TGCGCCAGCAGCCAAGGGGGGCTAGCGGGTTCTAGCACAGATACGCAGTATTTT. Translation gives CASSQGGLAGSSTDTQYF.

The chain joins TRBV11-2 to TRBJ2-7; 7 positions agree with TRBD1. Germline loops: CDR1 SGHAT, CDR2 FQNNGV. The CDR3 is made up of 15 amino acids. With 5 bases clipped from V and 2 bases from J, the junction kept 9 bases outside the gene matches. The CDR3 nucleotides are TGTGCCAGCAGCCTACGGACAGGTTCCCCCTACGAGCAGTACTTC. It encodes CASSLRTGSPYEQYF.

This chain links TRBV28 with TRBJ1-5, with TRBD1 matching over 8 bases. Germline CDR1 MDHEN, CDR2 SYDVKM. V trimming: 6 bases; J trimming: 5 bases; junction bases outside the gene matches: 6. The CDR3 is 14 residues long. The CDR3 DNA follows: TGTGCCAGCAGCCGACAGGGGCTGTATCAGCCCCAGCATTTT. Translating gives CASSRQGLYQPQHF.

This clone was observed once. The rearrangement links TRBV28 to TRBJ1-1; 7 bases line up with TRBD1. In germline, CDR1 is MDHEN, CDR2 SYDVKM. The trim removed 2 bases at V and 11 bases at J, leaving 11 bases unmatched. The CDR3 runs 14 residues. The CDR3 region is CASSLQGGRALAFF. The DNA for the CDR3 is TGTGCCAGCAGTTTACAAGGGGGCAGGGCTTTGGCTTTCTTT.

V usage is TRBV18 and J usage is TRBJ1-2, with TRBD1 matching over 10 bases. The V and J ends lost 3 bases and 7 bases, in that order; junction bases with no gene match: 8. CDR3 length: 15 residues. Germline CDR1 and CDR2: KGHSH and LQKENI. The CDR3 protein is CASSPQGQGVGGYTF. The CDR3 DNA reads TGTGCCAGCTCACCCCAAGGACAGGGGGTGGGTGGCTACACCTTC.